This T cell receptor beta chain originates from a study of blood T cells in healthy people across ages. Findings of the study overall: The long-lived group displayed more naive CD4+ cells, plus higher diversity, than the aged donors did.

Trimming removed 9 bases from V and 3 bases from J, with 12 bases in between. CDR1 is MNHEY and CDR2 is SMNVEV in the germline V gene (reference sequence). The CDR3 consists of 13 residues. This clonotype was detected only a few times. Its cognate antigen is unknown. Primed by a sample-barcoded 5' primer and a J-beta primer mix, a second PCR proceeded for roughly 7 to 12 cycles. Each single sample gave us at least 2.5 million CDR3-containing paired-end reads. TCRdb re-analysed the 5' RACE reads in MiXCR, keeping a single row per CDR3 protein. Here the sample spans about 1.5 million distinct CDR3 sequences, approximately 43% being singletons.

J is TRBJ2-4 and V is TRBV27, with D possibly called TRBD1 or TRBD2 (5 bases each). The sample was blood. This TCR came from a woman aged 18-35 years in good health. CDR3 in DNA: TGTGCCAGAGGGACGGGGCTCAAAAACATTCAGTACTTC. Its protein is CARGTGLKNIQYF.